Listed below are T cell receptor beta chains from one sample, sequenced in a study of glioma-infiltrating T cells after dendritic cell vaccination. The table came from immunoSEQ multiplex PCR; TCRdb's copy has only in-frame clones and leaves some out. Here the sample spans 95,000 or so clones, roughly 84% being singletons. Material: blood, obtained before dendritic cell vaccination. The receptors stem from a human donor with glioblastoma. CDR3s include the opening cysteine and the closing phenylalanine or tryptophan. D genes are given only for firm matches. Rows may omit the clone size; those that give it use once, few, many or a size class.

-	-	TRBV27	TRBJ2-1	CASSSWGEDSYNEQFF	TGTGCCAGCAGTTCTTGGGGAGAGGACAGTTACAATGAGCAGTTCTTC
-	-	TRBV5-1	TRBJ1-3	CASSLNGGEGNTIYF	TGCGCCAGCAGCTTGAATGGGGGCGAAGGAAACACCATATATTTT
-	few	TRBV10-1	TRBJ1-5	CASSESGRNQPQHF	TGCGCCAGCAGTGAGTCGGGGAGAAATCAGCCCCAGCATTTT
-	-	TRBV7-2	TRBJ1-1	CASSLRGKVVGAFF	TGTGCCAGCAGCTTAAGGGGGAAGGTAGTTGGAGCTTTCTTT
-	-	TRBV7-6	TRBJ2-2	CASSGSSRTLSPGELFF	TGTGCCAGCAGCGGATCCAGCAGGACTCTCTCACCAGGGGAGCTGTTTTTT
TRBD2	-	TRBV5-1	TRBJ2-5	CASSSWVAGAQETQYF	TGCGCCAGCAGCTCGTGGGTAGCGGGGGCCCAAGAGACCCAGTACTTC
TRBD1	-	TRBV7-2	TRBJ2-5	CASSRPGQGVETQYF	TGTGCCAGCAGCCGACCGGGACAGGGAGTAGAGACCCAGTACTTC
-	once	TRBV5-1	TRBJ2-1	CASSLAEGGGGNEQFF	TGCGCCAGCAGCTTGGCCGAGGGTGGAGGTGGGAATGAGCAGTTCTTC
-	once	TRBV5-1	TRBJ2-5	CASSQDQETQYF	TGCGCCAGCAGCCAGGACCAAGAGACCCAGTACTTC
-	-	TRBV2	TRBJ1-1	CASSERGSLLTEAFF	TGTGCCAGCAGTGAAAGGGGCAGCCTGCTCACTGAAGCTTTCTTT
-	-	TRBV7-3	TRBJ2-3	CAISASTDTQYF	TGTGCCATTTCCGCGAGCACAGATACGCAGTATTTT
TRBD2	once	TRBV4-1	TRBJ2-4	CASSRGTSGGGDIQYF	TGCGCCAGCAGTCGCGGGACTAGCGGGGGAGGGGACATTCAGTACTTC
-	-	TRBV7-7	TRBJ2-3	CASSTRPGDTQYF	TGTGCTAGCAGCACCCGTCCCGGAGATACGCAGTATTTT
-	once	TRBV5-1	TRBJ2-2	CASSLSVTGELFF	TGCGCCAGCAGCTTGAGCGTCACCGGGGAGCTGTTTTTT
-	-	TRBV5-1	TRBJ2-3	CASSSTADTQYF	TGCGCCAGCAGCTCGACTGCAGATACGCAGTATTTT